Below, 11 T cell receptor beta chains from the same sample are listed, as sequenced in a study of OX40 agonist ivuxolimab in advanced cancers. TCRdb keeps only in-frame clones here, not all; method: immunoSEQ multiplex PCR. This sample has tens of thousands of clones; about 90% occur once, and the top ten carry about 5.9%. The material sequenced was CD4+ or CD8+ T cells sorted from blood, taken in a trial of the OX40 agonist ivuxolimab. The receptors were gathered from an adult with an advanced solid tumor such as melanoma, head and neck, liver or kidney cancer.

This rearrangement joins TRBV6-1 to TRBJ1-5, with D hard to call. Germline CDR1 MNHNS, CDR2 SASEGT. The V and J ends lost 4 bases and 1 base respectively, with 8 bases between them. The CDR3 length is 14 residues. CDR3 residues: CASSGGRSNQPQHF. The CDR3 nucleotides read TGTGCCAGCAGTGGAGGACGGAGCAATCAGCCCCAGCATTTT.

The chain recombines TRBV6-5 with TRBJ1-2; weak D call: TRBD1 (5 bases). Trimming cost V 0 bases and J 6 bases, with 5 bases left between them. The length of the CDR3 is 12 residues. Looked up from germline, CDR1 is MNHEY and CDR2 is SVGAGI. The CDR3 is CASSYSGDGYTF. CDR3 nucleotide sequence: TGTGCCAGCAGTTACTCGGGGGATGGCTACACCTTC.

The chain combines TRBV6-6 with TRBJ2-3, with TRBD2 matching 9 bases. J gave up 4 bases and V 3 bases, and 5 bases lay outside the gene matches. The CDR3 covers 15 residues. Germline V gives CDR1 MNHNY, CDR2 SVGAGI (reference sequence). The CDR3 region is CASSYVAGGPDTQYF. The CDR3 DNA sequence: TGTGCCAGCAGTTATGTGGCGGGGGGGCCAGATACGCAGTATTTT.

V is TRBV7-9 and J is TRBJ2-2; D is perhaps TRBD2 (6 bases). V was cut by 4 bases and J by 6 bases, with 15 bases left in between. The CDR3 is 15 residues long. Germline V lookup: CDR1 SEHNR, CDR2 FQNEAQ (reference sequence). The CDR3 nucleotides read TGTGCCAGCAGCTCTAGCGAGGTTCATTCCGGGGAGCTGTTTTTT. It encodes CASSSSEVHSGELFF.

The sample holds one count of this clone. The CDR3 region has the DNA TGTGCCAGCAGCGGAGGGGGGAGAGGAGAGACCCAGTACTTC. This gives the protein CASSGGGRGETQYF. J is TRBJ2-5 and V is TRBV9, with D possibly called TRBD1 or TRBD2 (6 bases each). Germline values: CDR1 SGDLS, CDR2 YYNGEE. The CDR3 totals 14 residues. V dropped 3 bases and J dropped 4 bases, with 13 bases sitting between them.

This chain joins TRBV4-3 and TRBJ2-7, with no clear D. The CDR3 consists of 14 residues. The germline V gene has CDR1 LGHNA and CDR2 YSLEER. Between the trimmed V and J ends, which lost 5 bases and 2 bases, there was a span of 13 bases. The chain's CDR3 is CASSSLAHTYEQYF. In nucleotides, the CDR3 is TGCGCCAGCAGCTCCCTCGCCCACACCTACGAGCAGTACTTC.

Only one count was recorded for this clone. V usage is TRBV28 and J usage is TRBJ1-4; unclear D gene. This CDR3 region has 15 residues. The V end was cut by 1 base, the J end by 10 bases, with 16 bases between. Germline V gives CDR1 MDHEN, CDR2 SYDVKM. CDR3 in amino acids: CASSLSLGLFSKLFF. The CDR3 DNA follows: TGTGCCAGCAGTTTATCGCTGGGGTTGTTTTCAAAACTGTTTTTT.

V usage is TRBV27 and J usage is TRBJ2-1, with unresolved D. The CDR3 is made up of 16 amino acids. With 0 bases removed from V and 0 bases from J, the gap between germline ends came to 9 bases. Per the germline V gene, CDR1 is MNHEY and CDR2 is SMNVEV (reference sequence). The CDR3 coding sequence is TGTGCCAGCAGTTTATCCTCCCCCACCTCCTACAATGAGCAGTTCTTC. It specifies CASSLSSPTSYNEQFF.

The CDR3 region has the DNA TGTGCCAGCAGCGTAGGTGGAGGACAGGGCTACGAGCAGTACTTC. It codes for CASSVGGGQGYEQYF. The rearrangement joins TRBV9 to TRBJ2-7; 8 nucleotides match TRBD1. Germline V gene lookup returns CDR1 SGDLS and CDR2 YYNGEE. V gave up 0 bases and J gave up 3 bases; unmatched junction bases: 5. The CDR3 contains 15 residues.

V gene TRBV7-9 combines with J gene TRBJ2-3, with D perhaps TRBD2 (6 bases). Germline V gene lookup returns CDR1 SEHNR and CDR2 FQNEAQ (reference sequence). Trimming took off 6 bases at V and 1 base at J, with 17 bases between the two ends. This CDR3 has 16 residues. For the CDR3, the DNA is TGTGCCAGCAGGCGCAAGCCGGGAGACGGCACAGATACGCAGTATTTT. Protein product: CASRRKPGDGTDTQYF.

J is TRBJ2-7 and V is TRBV4-2; D not resolved. This CDR3 comprises 16 residues. Germline assignment: CDR1 LGHNA and CDR2 YNFKEQ. The germline V and J ends were trimmed by 0 bases and 0 bases, with 12 bases remaining between them. DNA of the CDR3: TGTGCCAGCAGCCAAGATCACAGCTTGAGCTCCTACGAGCAGTACTTC. As protein: CASSQDHSLSSYEQYF.